This T cell receptor (beta chain) stems from a study of OX40 agonist ivuxolimab in advanced cancers. Background on the study: Past anti-PD-1, anti-PD-L1 or anti-CTLA-4 therapy was accepted, and 40% to 45% had received some.

Study outcomes and limitations: The CD4+ and CD8+ T cells in the blood had expanded clonally by week 6 at 0.1 to 3.0 mg/kg. On average, CD8+ T cells had more expanded clones than CD4+.

Regarding this clone: As yet, its antigen is unknown.

V was pared by 3 bases and J by 7 bases, with 25 bases between. This CDR3 is 18 amino acids long. Germline assignment: CDR1 MDHEN and CDR2 SYDVKM. The assay was immunoSEQ multiplex PCR, and TCRdb's table has in-frame clones only and misses some. The repertoire holds approximately 84,000 clones, 89% seen once, with around 0.19% in the top ten. The source material was CD4+ or CD8+ T cells sorted from blood, sampled in a trial of the OX40 agonist ivuxolimab. The TCR sequence derives from an adult with an advanced solid tumor such as melanoma, head and neck, liver or kidney cancer. J is TRBJ2-4 and V is TRBV28, with a weak D call TRBD2 (6 bases). CDR3 nucleotides: TGTGCCAGCAGTTTTAATCTCGGTCAAGGCCTAGCGTTGAACATTCAGTACTTC. Protein: CASSFNLGQGLALNIQYF.